The T cell receptor beta chain under discussion was sequenced for a study of blood T cells in healthy people across ages. In this sample, this clonotype turned up many times. The CDR3 covers 16 residues. Trimming removed 0 bases at V and 5 bases at J, with 16 bases between. Germline CDR1 reads LNHNV; CDR2 reads YYDKDF (reference sequence). The use of a sample-barcoded 5' primer and a J-beta primer mix characterized a second PCR of roughly 6 to 11 cycles. MiXCR was run by TCRdb on the 5' RACE reads, yielding one entry per CDR3 protein. The sample includes 1.5 million to 2 million distinct CDR3 sequences, 28% seen only once; the top ten take around 7.7%.

The TCR was taken from a woman aged 25 to 39 in good health. The rearrangement joins TRBV15 to TRBJ1-2; D is unresolved. The source material was blood. Here the CDR3 DNA reads TGTGCCACCAGCAGAGATACACAGCCGTTTAGATATGGCTACACCTTC. This sequence encodes CATSRDTQPFRYGYTF. The complete variable domain, with remaining parts taken from reference TRBV15 and TRBJ1-2, reads DAMVIQNPRYQVTQFGKPVTLSCSQTLNHNVMYWYQQKSSQAPKLLFHYYDKDFNNEADTPDNFQSRRPNTSFCFLDIRSPGLGDTAMYLCATSRDTQPFRYGYTFGSGTRLTVV.